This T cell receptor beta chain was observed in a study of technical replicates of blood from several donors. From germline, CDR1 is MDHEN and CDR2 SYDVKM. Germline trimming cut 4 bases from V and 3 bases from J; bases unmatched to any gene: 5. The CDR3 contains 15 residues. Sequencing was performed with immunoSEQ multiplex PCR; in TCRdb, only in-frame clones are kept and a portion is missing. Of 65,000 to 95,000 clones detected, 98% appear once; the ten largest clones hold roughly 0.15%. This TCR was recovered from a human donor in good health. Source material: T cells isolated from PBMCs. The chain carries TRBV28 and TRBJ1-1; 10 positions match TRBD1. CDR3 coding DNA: TGTGCCAGCAGTTCGACAGGGGGCTCGGACACTGAAGCTTTCTTT. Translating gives CASSSTGGSDTEAFF.